This T cell receptor beta chain is from a study of Ad26.COV2.S vaccination and SARS-CoV-2 variants. Study as a whole: Intramuscularly, Ad26.COV2.S was given either once or twice, 56 days apart.

On this clone itself: Its specificity is not known.

TCRdb keeps only in-frame clones here, not all; method: immunoSEQ multiplex PCR. Of approximately 420,000 clones listed, roughly 90% are singletons. Treatment noted: around 19 received Ad26.COV2.S at low or high dose, single or two shots; about 5 received placebo; per-sample allocation not given. Sampling took place 63 days after the first vaccine or placebo injection. The individual, an adult aged 18-55 years, was a donor in Boston. General observations from the study: Those who received the vaccine showed greater spike-specific TCR breadth than those given placebo. Vaccinees reportedly had broad spike-specific CD8+ and CD4+ T cell responses.

The origin of this receptor is a person aged 18 to 65 who received the Ad26.COV2.S COVID-19 vaccine or a placebo. The sequenced sample was peripheral blood, obtained in a trial of Ad26.COV2.S vaccine versus placebo.

The CDR3 is CASSARQGAGTGELFF. CDR3 sequence (DNA): TGTGCCAGTAGTGCCAGACAGGGGGCAGGCACCGGGGAGCTGTTTTTT. The V gene is TRBV19, the J gene TRBJ2-2, with TRBD1 matching over 10 bases. Looked up from germline, CDR1 is LNHDA and CDR2 is SQIVND (reference sequence). The CDR3 runs 16 residues. V was clipped by 5 bases and J by 4 bases; unmatched bases: 7.